This passage covers 7 T cell receptor beta chains from one sample sequenced in a study of blood T cell repertoires in COVID-19. Using immunoSEQ multiplex PCR, the repertoire was profiled, and TCRdb retains in-frame clones only, with some absent. The table lists about 170,000 clones, approximately 90% of them singletons, with roughly 5% in the top ten. The material sequenced was peripheral blood. The receptors here all came from a man in his late teens or twenties with COVID-19, enrolled during active disease.

This clone was recorded once. This sequence joins TRBV18 and TRBJ2-7; the match to TRBD2 covers 7 bases. V dropped 3 bases and J dropped 0; count of bases not matched to a gene: 11. The CDR3 runs 17 residues. In germline, CDR1 is KGHSH, CDR2 LQKENI. CDR3 nucleotides: TGTGCCAGCTCACCTAACAGCGGGGCGGGGAGCTCCTACGAGCAGTACTTC. Residues: CASSPNSGAGSSYEQYF. The full variable domain, its missing parts supplied by reference TRBV18 and TRBJ2-7, is NAGVMQNPRHLVRRRGQEARLRCSPMKGHSHVYWYRQLPEEGLKFMVYLQKENIIDESGMPKERFSAEFPKEGPSILRIQQVVRGDSAAYFCASSPNSGAGSSYEQYFGPGTRLTVT.

The chain employs TRBV28 and TRBJ2-1; D not resolved. This CDR3 comprises 12 residues. V lost 4 bases to trimming and J lost 11 bases, with 12 bases between them. Germline lookup yields CDR1 MDHEN and CDR2 SYDVKM. CDR3 bases: TGTGCCAGCAGTTCCCTACTACGTCAGCAGTTCTTC. This encodes CASSSLLRQQFF. Combining the CDR3 with reference TRBV28 and TRBJ2-1 gives the whole variable domain DVKVTQSSRYLVKRTGEKVFLECVQDMDHENMFWYRQDPGLGLRLIYFSYDVKMKEKGDIPEGYSVSREKKERFSLILESASTNQTSMYLCASSSLLRQQFFGPGTRLTVL.

The V gene is TRBV28, the J gene TRBJ1-1; tentatively, D is TRBD1 (6 bases). The germline gives CDR1 MDHEN, CDR2 SYDVKM. V was clipped by 3 bases and J by 5 bases, with 19 bases between them. CDR3 size: 16 residues. As DNA, the CDR3 is TGTGCCAGCAGTTTGGCGGACAGTTGGTATAGAACTGAAGCTTTCTTT. This translates into CASSLADSWYRTEAFF.

The V and J genes are TRBV19 and TRBJ1-2, with TRBD1 matching 12 bases. CDR1 and CDR2 from the germline V gene are LNHDA and SQIVND (reference sequence). The CDR3 has 19 residues. Trimming at V came to 6 bases and at J to 4 bases, leaving 18 bases not matched to a gene. CDR3 sequence reads: CASSHPSRDRGPSGYGYTF. The CDR3 bases are TGTGCCAGTAGCCATCCCTCCCGGGACAGGGGGCCTAGTGGCTATGGCTACACCTTC.

The rearrangement joins TRBV28 to TRBJ2-3; 8 bases are shared with TRBD2. The ends lost 6 bases at V and 6 bases at J; junction bases unmatched: 14. This CDR3 is 16 amino acids long. In germline, CDR1 is MDHEN, CDR2 SYDVKM. CDR3 amino acids: CASSPGGLVLPDTQYF. The DNA for the CDR3 is TGTGCCAGCAGCCCCGGGGGACTAGTTCTTCCCGATACGCAGTATTTT.

The chain is built from TRBV4-2 and TRBJ2-7; 9 nucleotides line up with TRBD2. This CDR3 has 15 amino acids. In germline, CDR1 is LGHNA, CDR2 YNFKEQ. Germline trimming cut 5 bases from V and 2 bases from J; bases unmatched to any gene: 7. The DNA of the CDR3 is TGTGCCAGCAGCGCACCGGGACTAGCCGCCTACGAGCAGTACTTC. As protein: CASSAPGLAAYEQYF.

V and J are TRBV5-1 and TRBJ1-1, with a tentative D call TRBD1 (6 bases). V was trimmed by 0 bases and J by 1 base, leaving 13 bases between them. Per the germline V gene, CDR1 is SGHRS and CDR2 is YFSETQ. This CDR3 spans 16 amino acids. CDR3 in amino acids: CASSLAYRDSNTEAFF. The CDR3 DNA sequence: TGCGCCAGCAGCTTGGCCTACAGGGATTCGAACACTGAAGCTTTCTTT.